Shown below are 8 T cell receptor beta chains from a single sample sequenced in a study of CD8+ T cells in alopecia areata. Reverse transcription of extracted RNA yielded cDNA, which provided the sequencing template. The repertoire was sequenced with immunoSEQ multiplex PCR; TCRdb's copy has only in-frame clones and lacks some. The table records some 190,000 clones, less than 65% of them present only once. The sample's treatment: oral pan-JAK inhibitor, 5-10 mg twice daily. Sample: CD4+ T cells sorted from blood, taken at week 24, from a patient treated with tofacitinib. Receptors were obtained from a human donor with alopecia areata.

This clone came up once. The V and J genes are TRBV7-2 and TRBJ2-4, with 8 bases identical to TRBD2. The CDR3 has 14 amino acids. The trim removed 2 bases at V and 6 bases at J, leaving 3 bases unmatched. CDR1 is SGHTA, CDR2 FQGNSA, per germline. CDR3 bases: TGTGCCAGCAGCTTATGGAGCGGGGGAAACATTCAGTACTTC. This encodes CASSLWSGGNIQYF.

This chain links TRBV18 with TRBJ1-5; D unclear. This CDR3 region has 13 residues. Germline V gives CDR1 KGHSH, CDR2 LQKENI. The V gene lost 2 bases and the J gene lost 0 bases, with 2 bases spanning the gap. CDR3 protein: CASSPYSNQPQHF. Here the CDR3 DNA reads TGTGCCAGCTCACCATATAGCAATCAGCCCCAGCATTTT.

This chain connects TRBV13 to TRBJ1-5; TRBD1 matches at 8 bases. V lost 0 bases to trimming and J lost 0 bases; unmatched junction nucleotides: 4. Germline CDR1 is PRHDT and CDR2 is FYEKMQ (reference sequence). The CDR3 length is 17 residues. The CDR3 sequence is CASSLGGTGYSNQPQHF. CDR3 coding DNA: TGTGCCAGCAGCTTAGGAGGGACAGGTTATAGCAATCAGCCCCAGCATTTT.

The rearrangement links TRBV5-6 to TRBJ2-7; 12 positions agree with TRBD1. Unmatched junction bases numbered 3, after V lost 4 bases and J lost 4 bases. The CDR3 consists of 14 residues. Per the germline V gene, CDR1 is SGHDT and CDR2 is YYEEEE. The CDR3 DNA is TGTGCCAGCAGCAGGGACAGGGGGCTTTACGAGCAGTACTTC. It is translated as CASSRDRGLYEQYF.

This sequence joins TRBV30 and TRBJ1-1; perhaps TRBD1 as D (6 bases). This CDR3 has 14 amino acids. V was clipped by 0 bases and J by 2 bases, with 10 bases between them. From germline, CDR1 is GTSNPN and CDR2 SVGIG (reference sequence). CDR3 coding DNA: TGTGCCTGGAGTGTCGGGGGCCGAAACACTGAAGCTTTCTTT. It is translated as CAWSVGGRNTEAFF.

This chain connects TRBV29-1 to TRBJ1-3; tentatively, D is TRBD1 (5 bases). Looked up from germline, CDR1 is SQVTM and CDR2 is ANQGSEA. The CDR3 spans 15 residues. V lost 1 base to trimming and J lost 3 bases, with 13 bases between them. DNA for the CDR3: TGCAGCGTTGAAGGGGACCACCCGGGTGGAAACACCATATATTTT. Translated, it gives CSVEGDHPGGNTIYF. Combining the CDR3 with reference TRBV29-1 and TRBJ1-3 gives the whole variable domain SAVISQKPSRDICQRGTSLTIQCQVDSQVTMMFWYRQQPGQSLTLIATANQGSEATYESGFVIDKFPISRPNLTFSTLTVSNMSPEDSSIYLCSVEGDHPGGNTIYFGEGSWLTVV.

The chain combines TRBV9 with TRBJ1-1; possibly TRBD1 for D (5 bases). The CDR3 consists of 15 residues. Germline CDR1 SGDLS, CDR2 YYNGEE. Between the trimmed V and J ends, which lost 2 bases and 7 bases, there was a span of 18 bases. DNA for the CDR3: TGTGCCAGCAGCGTCCCGATGGGGGGTACAGGTGAAGCTTTCTTT. Translated, it gives CASSVPMGGTGEAFF.

In this sample, this clone turned up a few times. This chain links TRBV28 with TRBJ2-3; D tentatively fits TRBD1 or TRBD2 (6 bases each). The CDR3 spans 14 residues. The germline CDR1 and CDR2 sequences are MDHEN and SYDVKM. Trimming took 5 bases from V and 8 from J, leaving 17 bases between them. Here the CDR3 reads CASSLRTGAGTQYF. As DNA, the CDR3 is TGTGCCAGCAGTCTTCGGACGGGGGCAGGTACGCAGTATTTT. The full variable domain, in which reference TRBV28 and TRBJ2-3 provide the parts outside the CDR3, is DVKVTQSSRYLVKRTGEKVFLECVQDMDHENMFWYRQDPGLGLRLIYFSYDVKMKEKGDIPEGYSVSREKKERFSLILESASTNQTSMYLCASSLRTGAGTQYFGPGTRLTVL.